What follows are 32 T cell receptor beta chains derived from one specimen sequenced in a study of cytomegalovirus exposure and HLA in healthy donors. Researchers ran the PCR with 60 Vbeta and 13 Jbeta primers. Sequencing was performed with immunoSEQ multiplex PCR; in TCRdb, only in-frame clones are kept and a portion is missing. In the table there are some 180,000 clones, approximately 82% of which are singletons. Specimen: PBMCs. These receptors originate from a girl aged 2 to 10 in good health and CMV-seropositive.

The chain couples TRBV5-1 to TRBJ1-1; maybe TRBD1 (6 bases). In germline, CDR1 is SGHRS, CDR2 YFSETQ. Trimming shortened V by 4 bases and J by 0 bases, and 10 bases separated the two germline ends. CDR3 length: 14 amino acids. For the CDR3, the DNA is TGCGCCAGCAGCCACAGGGTCATGAACACTGAAGCTTTCTTT. Protein sequence: CASSHRVMNTEAFF.

This sequence joins TRBV7-9 and TRBJ2-3, with 12 positions matching TRBD2. With V trimmed by 10 bases and J by 2 bases, 10 bases remained unmatched. CDR1 and CDR2 from the germline V gene are SEHNR and FQNEAQ (reference sequence). This CDR3 region has 16 residues. CDR3 in amino acids: CANQDLAGGTTDTQYF. The CDR3 coding sequence is TGTGCCAACCAGGATCTAGCGGGAGGGACCACAGATACGCAGTATTTT.

Details on this clone: The sample carries other DNA sequences with the same CDR3. The chain combines TRBV6-5 with TRBJ2-3; 8 nucleotides match TRBD1. Germline V gene sequence: CDR1 MNHEY, CDR2 SVGAGI. This CDR3 is 16 amino acids long. After removal of 0 bases from V and 0 bases from J, the junction contained 2 bases not matched to a gene. The CDR3 bases are TGTGCCAGCAGTTACTCGACAGGGGCTAGCACAGATACGCAGTATTTT. This gives the protein CASSYSTGASTDTQYF.

This chain uses TRBV29-1 with TRBJ1-2; the D gene is possibly TRBD1 (5 bases). CDR1 and CDR2 from the germline V gene are SQVTM and ANQGSEA. Trimming pared 1 base from V and 2 bases from J, leaving 11 bases between. The CDR3 loop spans 14 amino acids. DNA of the CDR3: TGCAGCGTTGAAGGGGAAGGGGCGAACTATGGCTACACCTTC. Translated, it gives CSVEGEGANYGYTF.

The rearrangement joins TRBV5-5 to TRBJ1-1; D is perhaps TRBD1 (6 bases). This CDR3 is built from 18 residues. Per germline, CDR1 SGHKS and CDR2 YYEKEE (reference sequence). V lost 3 bases, J lost 1 base, and 22 bases lay in between. The CDR3 reads CASSWAVRGGFTNTEAFF. For the CDR3, the DNA is TGTGCCAGCAGCTGGGCGGTGAGGGGGGGTTTTACGAACACTGAAGCTTTCTTT.

V and J are TRBV7-8 and TRBJ1-5, with D unclear. Trimming removed 8 bases at V and 6 bases at J, with 14 bases between. This CDR3 is built from 13 residues. The V gene's germline CDR1 is SGHVS and CDR2 FQNEAQ. The CDR3 is CASSIKAGQPQHF. The CDR3, as DNA: TGTGCCAGCTCCATTAAAGCCGGTCAGCCCCAGCATTTT.

A single count supports this clone. The V and J genes are TRBV4-1 and TRBJ2-3; 7 bases line up with TRBD1. The CDR3 loop spans 15 amino acids. With V trimmed by 3 bases and J by 5 bases, 8 bases remained unmatched. Per germline, CDR1 MGHRA and CDR2 YSYEKL. This chain's CDR3 is CASSHPGQSLDTQYF. The CDR3 DNA reads TGCGCCAGCAGCCACCCGGGACAGTCGTTAGATACGCAGTATTTT.

Points on this clone: Other DNA sequences of this sample code for an identical CDR3. The chain combines TRBV6-1 with TRBJ2-7, with TRBD1 matching 9 bases. CDR1 is MNHNS and CDR2 is SASEGT in the germline V gene. Trimming removed 5 bases from V and 3 bases from J; junction bases left unmatched: 2. The CDR3 length is 13 residues. CDR3 sequence: CASSRDRVYEQYF. The DNA for the CDR3 is TGTGCCAGCAGTCGGGACAGGGTCTACGAGCAGTACTTC.

This clone has just one count. The chain recombines TRBV9 with TRBJ2-5; 11 positions agree with TRBD1. Germline V gene data show CDR1 as SGDLS and CDR2 as YYNGEE. Trimming took 3 bases from V and 4 from J; bases not matched to a gene: 2. The CDR3 loop spans 14 amino acids. CDR3 bases: TGTGCCAGCAGCGCGGGGACAGGGGGAGAGACCCAGTACTTC. Its translation is CASSAGTGGETQYF.

V gene TRBV27 combines with J gene TRBJ1-5, with D possibly matching TRBD1 (5 bases). The CDR3 length is 16 residues. The germline V gene encodes CDR1 MNHEY and CDR2 SMNVEV (reference sequence). Trimming removed 2 bases at V and 5 bases at J, with 16 bases between. CDR3 sequence: CASSLVWRGGDQPQHF. CDR3 coding DNA: TGTGCCAGCAGTTTAGTTTGGAGGGGAGGAGATCAGCCCCAGCATTTT.

The V and J genes are TRBV7-6 and TRBJ2-1; D perhaps matches TRBD2 (6 bases). Germline CDR1 reads SGHVS; CDR2 reads FNYEAQ. V lost 2 bases and J lost 7, with 15 bases in between. The CDR3 runs to 15 residues. CDR3 nucleotide sequence: TGTGCCAGCAGCTTAATTAGCGGCAAAGGGAATGAGCAGTTCTTC. It translates to CASSLISGKGNEQFF.

This chain uses TRBV29-1 with TRBJ2-3, with TRBD2 identical over 7 bases. CDR3 length equals 13 residues. Germline trimming cut 4 bases from V and 4 bases from J; bases unmatched to any gene: 5. CDR1 and CDR2 from the germline V gene are SQVTM and ANQGSEA. CDR3 protein: CSVGKGRADTQYF. CDR3 nucleotide sequence: TGCAGCGTTGGGAAAGGGAGGGCAGATACGCAGTATTTT.

V and J are TRBV23-1 and TRBJ1-6; TRBD1 is a possible D gene (6 bases). Being an ORF, TRBV23-1 has a function that is uncertain. Trimming left V 2 bases short and J 9 bases short, with 23 bases between. CDR3 length equals 18 residues. The CDR3 protein is CASSQILYRAQGCSPLHF. The CDR3 DNA is TGCGCCAGCAGTCAAATCTTATACAGGGCCCAAGGGTGTTCACCCCTCCACTTT.

The V and J genes are TRBV13 and TRBJ2-7, with TRBD1 matching 8 bases. The J segment lost 1 base and the V segment lost 3 bases, leaving 2 bases of the junction unmatched. Looked up from germline, CDR1 is PRHDT and CDR2 is FYEKMQ (reference sequence). CDR3 length equals 14 residues. Written as DNA, the CDR3 is TGTGCCAGCAGCTTCAGGGGGCGATCCTACGAGCAGTACTTC. Amino acids: CASSFRGRSYEQYF.

This clone was counted once. This chain uses TRBV30 with TRBJ2-7; TRBD1 matches 9 bases. The germline V gene has CDR1 GTSNPN and CDR2 SVGIG (reference sequence). Trimming cost V 3 bases and J 4 bases; bases outside gene matches: 7. The CDR3 consists of 14 residues. CDR3 sequence (DNA): TGTGCCTGGAGCGATGGGACAGGGATTTACGAGCAGTACTTC. As protein: CAWSDGTGIYEQYF.

CDR3 DNA: TGTGCCAGCAGTTACAGGGGGACAGAAACAGAGACCCAGTACTTC. It is translated as CASSYRGTETETQYF. The J gene is TRBJ2-5, the V gene TRBV6-5; 7 bases line up with TRBD1. The germline CDR1 and CDR2 sequences are MNHEY and SVGAGI. The junction had 7 bases not matched to a gene; V was cut back by 2 bases and J by 4 bases. This CDR3 spans 15 amino acids.

The gene calls are TRBV6-4 and TRBJ2-1, with TRBD2 identical over 11 bases. From germline, CDR1 is MRHNA and CDR2 SNTAGT. This CDR3 has 16 amino acids. Trimming took 4 bases from V and 4 from J; bases not matched to a gene: 6. CDR3 DNA: TGTGCCAGCAGTGCGAGCGGGACTAGCGGATACAATGAGCAGTTCTTC. As protein: CASSASGTSGYNEQFF.

In DNA form, the CDR3 reads TGTGCCAGCAGGAGAACAGATGGGACTGAAGCTTTCTTT. Its protein product is CASRRTDGTEAFF. The V gene is TRBV6-5, the J gene TRBJ1-1; D unresolved. Trimming pared 6 bases from V and 5 bases from J, leaving 13 bases between. CDR3 length: 13 amino acids. Germline V gives CDR1 MNHEY, CDR2 SVGAGI.

The chain links TRBV2 to TRBJ2-7; TRBD2 might be the D (5 bases). The V end was cut by 2 bases, the J end by 1 base, with 9 bases between. CDR1 SNHLY and CDR2 FYNNEI come from the germline V gene. CDR3 length equals 14 residues. CDR3 bases: TGTGCCAGCAGTGAATCGGGGTGGTCCTACGAGCAGTACTTC. This sequence encodes CASSESGWSYEQYF.

This sequence joins TRBV5-6 and TRBJ2-7; 7 nucleotides agree with TRBD1. CDR1 and CDR2 (germline): SGHDT, YYEEEE. CDR3 size: 16 residues. Unmatched junction bases numbered 13, after V lost 4 bases and J lost 3 bases. As DNA, the CDR3 is TGTGCCAGCAGCAGACAGGGAACCCAATCGGGCTACGAGCAGTACTTC. Translating it yields CASSRQGTQSGYEQYF.

This clone was detected only once. This chain connects TRBV5-4 to TRBJ1-1; no clear D. The CDR3 sequence is 16 residues long. Germline CDR1 SGHNT, CDR2 YYREEE (reference sequence). Trimming stripped 0 bases from V and 3 bases from J, with 15 bases between. Here the CDR3 DNA reads TGTGCCAGCAGCTTGGGGAATTATAACTACTACACTGAAGCTTTCTTT. This codes for CASSLGNYNYYTEAFF. Using reference TRBV5-4 and TRBJ1-1 for the parts outside the CDR3, the full variable domain is ETGVTQSPTHLIKTRGQQVTLRCSSQSGHNTVSWYQQALGQGPQFIFQYYREEENGRGNFPPRFSGLQFPNYSSELNVNALELDDSALYLCASSLGNYNYYTEAFFGQGTRLTVV.

V and J are TRBV29-1 and TRBJ1-1; maybe TRBD1 (5 bases). Trimming left V 6 bases short and J 0 bases short, with 14 bases between. Germline CDR1 is SQVTM and CDR2 is ANQGSEA. The CDR3 runs 14 residues. The CDR3 spells CSVILDRVNTEAFF. The CDR3 bases are TGCAGCGTCATTCTTGACAGAGTGAACACTGAAGCTTTCTTT.

V gene TRBV9 combines with J gene TRBJ2-2; D gene ambiguous. The germline V and J ends were trimmed by 0 bases and 0 bases, with 9 bases remaining between them. Germline V lookup: CDR1 SGDLS, CDR2 YYNGEE. The CDR3 runs to 16 residues. The CDR3 loop is CASSVGSEANTGELFF. The CDR3 DNA is TGTGCCAGCAGCGTAGGGAGCGAGGCGAACACCGGGGAGCTGTTTTTT.

The CDR3 nucleotides read TGCGCCAGCTCAGAACCGGGACTAGGGACAGATACGCAGTATTTT. Translated, it gives CASSEPGLGTDTQYF. This chain connects TRBV5-1 to TRBJ2-3; 8 positions agree with TRBD2. CDR1 is SGHRS and CDR2 is YFSETQ in the germline V gene. This CDR3 contains 15 residues. Trimming at V came to 7 bases and at J to 3 bases, leaving 10 bases not matched to a gene.

The V gene is TRBV19, the J gene TRBJ1-3; TRBD1 is a possible D gene (5 bases). Trimming pared 7 bases from V and 0 bases from J, leaving 13 bases between. The CDR3 spans 15 residues. The V gene's germline CDR1 is LNHDA and CDR2 SQIVND (reference sequence). CDR3 sequence (DNA): TGTGCCAGTACTAACCACAGGAGCTCTGGAAACACCATATATTTT. Protein: CASTNHRSSGNTIYF.

The chain carries TRBV29-1 and TRBJ2-1, with TRBD2 matching 7 bases. CDR3 length: 15 residues. With 3 bases clipped from V and 0 bases from J, the junction kept 5 bases outside the gene matches. Germline CDR1 is SQVTM and CDR2 is ANQGSEA. CDR3 sequence: CSVDRLAVSYNEQFF. CDR3 sequence (DNA): TGCAGCGTTGATCGGCTAGCGGTCTCCTACAATGAGCAGTTCTTC.

This sequence joins TRBV6-1 and TRBJ2-7, with 9 bases lining up with TRBD2. CDR1 MNHNS and CDR2 SASEGT come from the germline V gene. The J segment lost 2 bases and the V segment lost 2 bases, leaving 10 bases of the junction unmatched. CDR3 length equals 17 residues. CDR3 bases: TGTGCCAGCAGTGAACGGATTAAGAGCGGGAGGACCTACGAGCAGTACTTC. Translating it yields CASSERIKSGRTYEQYF.

The rearrangement joins TRBV4-1 to TRBJ1-4, with TRBD1 matching 8 bases. The CDR3 has 15 amino acids. Germline CDR1 and CDR2: MGHRA and YSYEKL. The J segment lost 6 bases and the V segment lost 0 bases, leaving 3 bases of the junction unmatched. As DNA, the CDR3 is TGCGCCAGCAGCCAAGATACAGGGGGGGATGAAAAACTGTTTTTT. Its protein is CASSQDTGGDEKLFF.

This rearrangement joins TRBV5-8 to TRBJ1-3; 7 bases are shared with TRBD1. The CDR3 covers 14 residues. Germline V gene lookup returns CDR1 SGHTS and CDR2 YDEGEE. V lost 5 bases and J lost 2; bases outside the gene matches: 4. The CDR3 DNA sequence: TGTGCCAGCAGTCACGGACAGGCTGGAAACACCATATATTTT. It is translated as CASSHGQAGNTIYF.

The CDR3, as DNA: TGTGCCAGTAGTATAAGACAGGAGAGCTCCTACGAGCAGTACTTC. Translated: CASSIRQESSYEQYF. V gene TRBV19 combines with J gene TRBJ2-7; D possibly corresponds to TRBD1 (6 bases). The CDR3 loop spans 15 amino acids. Germline CDR1 LNHDA, CDR2 SQIVND (reference sequence). The ends were cut back, 2 bases at V and 0 bases at J, with 11 bases in the middle.

This clone was found once. The genes are TRBV7-9 and TRBJ1-4; tentatively, D is TRBD1 (5 bases). Trimming stripped 0 bases from V and 6 bases from J, with 20 bases between. This CDR3 contains 18 residues. Germline CDR1 reads SEHNR; CDR2 reads FQNEAQ (reference sequence). The CDR3 DNA is TGTGCCAGCAGCTTAGCTTTCTCTACTGGGGGGGATGATGAAAAACTGTTTTTT. As protein: CASSLAFSTGGDDEKLFF.

The chain combines TRBV10-3 with TRBJ2-2; D possibly corresponds to TRBD1 (6 bases). CDR3 size: 13 residues. CDR1 and CDR2 (germline): ENHRY, SYGVKD. Trimming took off 7 bases at V and 2 bases at J, with 8 bases between the two ends. Here the CDR3 reads CAITQGNTGELFF. DNA of the CDR3: TGTGCCATCACACAGGGCAACACCGGGGAGCTGTTTTTT.